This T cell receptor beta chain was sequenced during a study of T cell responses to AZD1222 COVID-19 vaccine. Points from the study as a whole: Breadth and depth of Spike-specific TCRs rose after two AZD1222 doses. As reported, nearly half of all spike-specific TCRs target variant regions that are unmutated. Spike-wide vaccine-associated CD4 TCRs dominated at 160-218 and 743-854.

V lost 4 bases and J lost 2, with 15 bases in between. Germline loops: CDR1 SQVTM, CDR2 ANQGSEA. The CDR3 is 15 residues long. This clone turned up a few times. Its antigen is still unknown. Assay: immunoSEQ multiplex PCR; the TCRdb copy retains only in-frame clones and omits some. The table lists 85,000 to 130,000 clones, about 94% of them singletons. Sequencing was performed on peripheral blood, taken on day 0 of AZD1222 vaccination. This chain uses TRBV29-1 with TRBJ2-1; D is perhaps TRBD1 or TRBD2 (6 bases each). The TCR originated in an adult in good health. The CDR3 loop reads CSVGRRGSAYNEQFF. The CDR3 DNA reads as TGCAGCGTTGGAAGGAGGGGGTCTGCCTACAATGAGCAGTTCTTC.